This T cell receptor beta chain was observed in a study of T-cell memory formation after mild COVID-19. Trimming took 5 bases from V and 9 from J, leaving 15 bases between them. The germline gives CDR1 SGHRS, CDR2 YFSETQ. The CDR3 covers 13 residues. This clonotype was picked up a small number of times. TCRdb re-called the 5' RACE reads with MiXCR, one entry per CDR3 protein. The table has a few hundred thousand distinct CDR3 sequences, 20% to 30% seen once. The chain couples TRBV5-1 to TRBJ2-1; D remains ambiguous. The sample was PBMCs or a T cell subset sorted from them (not recorded which). The TCR was taken from an adult woman who had mild COVID-19 (a few samples of this study predate the infection). Cell type and time point are not known. CDR3 amino acids: CASSQTPLTEQFF. The CDR3, as DNA: TGCGCCAGCAGTCAAACCCCCCTAACTGAGCAGTTCTTC.